Below are 7 T cell receptor beta chains sequenced from a single sample in a study of T cells after yellow fever vaccination. TCRdb re-derived calls from the 5' RACE reads in MiXCR, one entry per CDR3 protein. The table lists 170,000 or so distinct CDR3 sequences, 9.3% of them singletons, with 35% to 40% in the top ten. This specimen was CD8+ T cells sorted from PBMCs, taken 45 days after the yellow fever booster vaccination. These receptors came from a young man who received the YFV17D yellow fever vaccine.

The V call is TRBV7-9, the J call TRBJ2-1; unclear D gene. Per germline, CDR1 SEHNR and CDR2 FQNEAQ (reference sequence). The V gene lost 7 bases and the J gene lost 1 base, with 14 bases spanning the gap. The CDR3 is made up of 15 amino acids. The CDR3 loop is CASTPRFGSYNEQFF. The CDR3 DNA sequence: TGTGCCAGCACCCCCAGGTTCGGTTCCTACAATGAGCAGTTCTTC.

The CDR3 here is CSARTGSAEAFF. The CDR3 DNA reads as TGCAGCGCTAGGACAGGGAGCGCTGAAGCTTTCTTT. This chain connects TRBV29-1 to TRBJ1-1; TRBD1 aligns across 8 bases. CDR3 size: 12 residues. V lost 7 bases and J lost 6; bases outside the gene matches: 7. Germline V gene sequence: CDR1 SQVTM, CDR2 ANQGSEA.

In this sample, this clonotype turned up a few times. The chain recombines TRBV10-3 with TRBJ1-2; D remains unclear. Germline V CDR1 and CDR2: ENHRY, SYGVKD. Trimming took off 2 bases at V and 3 bases at J, with 7 bases between the two ends. The length of the CDR3 is 13 residues. CDR3 in amino acids: CAISEIGDYGYTF. The CDR3 DNA sequence: TGTGCCATCAGTGAGATTGGGGACTATGGCTACACCTTC.

The gene calls are TRBV29-1 and TRBJ2-2; weak D call: TRBD1 (5 bases). V dropped 4 bases and J dropped 5 bases, with 11 bases sitting between them. The CDR3 contains 13 residues. CDR1 is SQVTM, CDR2 ANQGSEA, per germline. The chain's CDR3 is CSVVRVRTGELFF. Written as DNA, the CDR3 is TGCAGCGTTGTCAGGGTTCGGACCGGGGAGCTGTTTTTT.

CDR3 loop: CASSQVEGQPQHF. In DNA form, the CDR3 reads TGTGCCAGCAGCCAAGTCGAGGGGCAGCCCCAGCATTTT. The chain uses TRBV4-2 and TRBJ1-5, with a possible D match to TRBD1 (5 bases). The CDR3 is 13 residues long. V was shortened by 1 base and J by 7 bases, with 8 bases between the two germline ends. Germline V lookup: CDR1 LGHNA, CDR2 YNFKEQ.

This chain connects TRBV25-1 to TRBJ2-1; tentatively, D is TRBD1 or TRBD2 (7 bases each). Trimming cost V 3 bases and J 7 bases, with 19 bases left between them. This CDR3 is 16 amino acids long. From germline, CDR1 is MGHDK and CDR2 SYGVNS. CDR3 coding DNA: TGTGCCAGCAGTGATTCGGCGACAGGGAGGGGTAATGAGCAGTTCTTC. This translates into CASSDSATGRGNEQFF.

This clonotype has only a few counts. The gene calls are TRBV7-3 and TRBJ2-7; tentatively, D is TRBD1 (5 bases). V was shortened by 5 bases and J by 4 bases, with 12 bases between the two germline ends. Per the germline V gene, CDR1 is SGHTA and CDR2 is FQGTGA. CDR3 length equals 13 residues. CDR3 in amino acids: CASSPRVGYEQYF. In nucleotides, the CDR3 is TGTGCCAGCAGCCCCAGGGTCGGATACGAGCAGTACTTC.